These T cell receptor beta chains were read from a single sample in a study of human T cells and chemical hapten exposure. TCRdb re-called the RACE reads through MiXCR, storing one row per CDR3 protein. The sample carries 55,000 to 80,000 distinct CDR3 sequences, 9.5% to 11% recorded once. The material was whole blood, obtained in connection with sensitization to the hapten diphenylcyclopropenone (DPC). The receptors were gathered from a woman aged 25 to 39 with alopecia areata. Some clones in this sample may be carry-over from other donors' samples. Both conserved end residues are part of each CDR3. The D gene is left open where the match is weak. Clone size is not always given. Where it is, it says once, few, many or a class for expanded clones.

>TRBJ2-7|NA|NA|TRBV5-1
TGCGCCACCGCACCTATGCCAGGACCGGGAGAGCAGTACTTC
CATAPMPGPGEQYF
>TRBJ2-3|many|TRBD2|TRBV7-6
TGTGCCAGCAGCTTAGTAGGGACTAGCCCCCAGGATACGCAGTATTTT
CASSLVGTSPQDTQYF
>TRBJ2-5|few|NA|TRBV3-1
TGTGCCAGCAGCCAAGCCCCAGAGACCCAAGAGACCCAGTACTTC
CASSQAPETQETQYF
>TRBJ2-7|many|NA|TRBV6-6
TGTGCCAGCAGTTACGGAGGGGGGGGACTGGGTGAGCAGTACTTC
CASSYGGGGLGEQYF
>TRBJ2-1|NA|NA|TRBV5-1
TGCGCCAGCAGCCCCCTGACAGCTTACAATGAGCAGTTCTTC
CASSPLTAYNEQFF
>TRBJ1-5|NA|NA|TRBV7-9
TGTGCCAGCAGCTGGGGGGACCCTAATCAGCCCCAGCATTTT
CASSWGDPNQPQHF
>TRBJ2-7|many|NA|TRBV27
TGTGCCAGCAGTTTAGTGAGGGTTCAGTACTTC
CASSLVRVQYF
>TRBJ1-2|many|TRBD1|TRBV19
TGTGCCAGTAGGCGGCGGGACAGTAACTATGGCTACACCTTC
CASRRRDSNYGYTF
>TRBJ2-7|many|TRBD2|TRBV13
TGTGCCAGCAGCTCCTGGACCGGGAGGTTGGGTGAGCAGTACTTC
CASSSWTGRLGEQYF
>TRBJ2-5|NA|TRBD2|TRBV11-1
TGTGCCAGCAGCCAAGACGGCCTAGCGGATCAAGAGACCCAGTACTTC
CASSQDGLADQETQYF
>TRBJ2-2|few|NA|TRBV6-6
TGTGCCAGCAGTTACCTCGAAACCGGGGAGCTGTTTTTT
CASSYLETGELFF
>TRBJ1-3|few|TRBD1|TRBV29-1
TGCAGCGCCCGGACAGGGGAGAGCGCTGGAAACACCATATATTTT
CSARTGESAGNTIYF
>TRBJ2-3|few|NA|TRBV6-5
TGTGCGAGTTCAGATACGCAGTATTTT
CASSDTQYF
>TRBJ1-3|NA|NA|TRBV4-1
TGCGCCAGCAGCCAATTCCGCAGTGCAAACACCATATATTTT
CASSQFRSANTIYF
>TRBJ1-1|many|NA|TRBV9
TGTGCCAGCAGCGTAGGGGGCGCGGTGTCTGAAGCTTTCTTT
CASSVGGAVSEAFF
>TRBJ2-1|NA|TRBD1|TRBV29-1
TGCAGCGCGACAGGGGGTAGTTACAATGAGCAGTTCTTC
CSATGGSYNEQFF
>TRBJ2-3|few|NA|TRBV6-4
TGTGCCAGCAGTGACTCTGTAGGGGGAGGAGGATTTCTAGCAGATACGCAGTATTTT
CASSDSVGGGGFLADTQYF
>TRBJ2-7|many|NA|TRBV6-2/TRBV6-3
TGTGCCAGCAGTTACGTGCAGCTCTACGAGCAGTACTTC
CASSYVQLYEQYF
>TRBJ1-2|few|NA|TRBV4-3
TGCGCCAGCAGCCAAGATCCGGGCAGGGCAAACAACTATGGCTACACCTTC
CASSQDPGRANNYGYTF
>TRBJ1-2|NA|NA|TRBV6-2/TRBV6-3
TGTGCCAGCAGTTACATGGTCGGGGGCTATGGCTACACCTTC
CASSYMVGGYGYTF
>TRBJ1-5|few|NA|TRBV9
TGTGCCAGCAGCGTAACAGGTTCCCAGCAGCCCCAGCATTTT
CASSVTGSQQPQHF
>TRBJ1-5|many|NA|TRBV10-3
TGTGCCATCAGTGAATATCTGGGAGAGAGCAATCAGCCCCAGCATTTT
CAISEYLGESNQPQHF
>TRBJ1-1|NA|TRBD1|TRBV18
TGTGCCAGCTCAGAACGACAGGGGGAGAACACTGAAGCTTTCTTT
CASSERQGENTEAFF
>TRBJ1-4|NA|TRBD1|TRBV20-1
TGCAGTGCTAGTGGCCTGACAGGGTGGGATGAAAAACTGTTTTTT
CSASGLTGWDEKLFF
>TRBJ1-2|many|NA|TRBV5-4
TGTGCCAGCAGCTTGGAGGGCTACTATGGCTACACCTTC
CASSLEGYYGYTF
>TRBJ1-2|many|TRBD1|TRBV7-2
TGTGCCAGCAGCTACACAGGGGACTATGGCTACACCTTC
CASSYTGDYGYTF
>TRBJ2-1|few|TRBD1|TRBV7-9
TGTGCCAGCCAACTGGGACAGGGAGAACACAATGAGCAGTTCTTC
CASQLGQGEHNEQFF
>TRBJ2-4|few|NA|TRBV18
TGTGCCAGCTCACTCGCCGGGGCCGGGGGAAACATTCAGTACTTC
CASSLAGAGGNIQYF
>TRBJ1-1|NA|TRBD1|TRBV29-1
TGCAGCGTTGGGGGACAGGGGATCGCTGAAGCTTTCTTT
CSVGGQGIAEAFF
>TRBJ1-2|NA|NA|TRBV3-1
TGTGCCAGCAGCCAAGGTCGAGGGTTGAGAAACTATGGCTACACCTTC
CASSQGRGLRNYGYTF
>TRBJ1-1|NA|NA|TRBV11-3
TGTGCCAGCAGCTTACGCGGAGGGAACACTGAAGCTTTCTTT
CASSLRGGNTEAFF
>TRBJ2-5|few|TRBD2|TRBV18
TGTGCCAGCTCACCACTCGAACTAGCGGAAGAGACCCAGTACTTC
CASSPLELAEETQYF
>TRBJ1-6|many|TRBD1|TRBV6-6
TGTGCCAGCAGTTACGACAGGGTGGCCTATAATTCACCCCTCCACTTT
CASSYDRVAYNSPLHF
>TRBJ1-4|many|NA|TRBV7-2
TGTGCCAGCAGCCCATCAGGTGAAAAACTGTTTTTT
CASSPSGEKLFF
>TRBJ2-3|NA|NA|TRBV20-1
TGCAGTGCTGGGGACAATACAGATACGCAGTATTTT
CSAGDNTDTQYF
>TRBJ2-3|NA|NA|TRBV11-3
TGTGCCAGCAGCTTTATGGCAGCTAGCACAGATACGCAGTATTTT
CASSFMAASTDTQYF
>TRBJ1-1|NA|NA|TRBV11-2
TGTGCCAGCAGCTTAGAGGTTAGGGGTGAAGCTTTCTTT
CASSLEVRGEAFF
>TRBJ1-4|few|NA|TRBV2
TGTGCCAGCAGTGAATGGACGGGCGCAACTAATGAAAAACTGTTTTTT
CASSEWTGATNEKLFF
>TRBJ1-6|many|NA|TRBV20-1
TGCAGTGCTACCCCCGTGGCACTGAATTCACCCCTCCACTTT
CSATPVALNSPLHF
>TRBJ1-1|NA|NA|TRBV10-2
TGCGCCAGCAGTGAGTCGGGCGGGGGTGAAGCTTTCTTT
CASSESGGGEAFF
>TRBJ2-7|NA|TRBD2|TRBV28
TGTGCCAGCAGTCTGCTGAACCTAAGCGGGGGGCCCTCCTACGAGCAGTACTTC
CASSLLNLSGGPSYEQYF
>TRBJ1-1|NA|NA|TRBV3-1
TGTGCCAGCAGCCTTTCCAGGGGTAGGTCTGAAGCTTTCTTT
CASSLSRGRSEAFF
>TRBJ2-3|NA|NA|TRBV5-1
TGCGCCAGCAGCCTAGGAGCGAAAAGCACAGATACGCAGTATTTT
CASSLGAKSTDTQYF
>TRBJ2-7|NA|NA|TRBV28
TGTGCCAGCAGAGGAGGGGCTGGAGCCTACGAGCAGTACTTC
CASRGGAGAYEQYF
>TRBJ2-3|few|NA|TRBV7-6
TGTGCCAGCAGCTTTGCGGGGATGGGTACAGATACGCAGTATTTT
CASSFAGMGTDTQYF
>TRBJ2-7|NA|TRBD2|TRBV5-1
TGCGCCAGCAGCTTGGAGGGACTAGAGACCTACGAGCAGTACTTC
CASSLEGLETYEQYF
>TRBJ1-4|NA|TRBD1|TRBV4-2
TGTGCCAGCAGCCAACAGGGGGCCTCGGAAAAACTGTTTTTT
CASSQQGASEKLFF
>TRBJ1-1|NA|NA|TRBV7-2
TGTGCCAGCAGCTCCCCATTCCCGACAGCCATGAACACTGAAGCTTTCTTT
CASSSPFPTAMNTEAFF